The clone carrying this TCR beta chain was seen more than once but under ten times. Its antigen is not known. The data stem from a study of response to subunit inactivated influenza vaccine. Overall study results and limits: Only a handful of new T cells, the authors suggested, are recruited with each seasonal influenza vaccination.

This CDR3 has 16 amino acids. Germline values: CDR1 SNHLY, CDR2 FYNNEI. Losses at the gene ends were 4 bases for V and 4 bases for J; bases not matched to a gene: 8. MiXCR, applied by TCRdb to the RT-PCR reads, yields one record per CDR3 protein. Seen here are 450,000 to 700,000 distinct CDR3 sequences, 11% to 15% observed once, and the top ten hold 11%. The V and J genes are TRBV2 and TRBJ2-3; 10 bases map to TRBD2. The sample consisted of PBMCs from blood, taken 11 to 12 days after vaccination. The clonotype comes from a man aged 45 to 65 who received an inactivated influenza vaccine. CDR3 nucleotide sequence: TGTGCCAGCAGTGGGGCTAGCGGGAGACTCTCAGATACGCAGTATTTT. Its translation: CASSGASGRLSDTQYF.